This T cell receptor beta chain was documented in a study of post-analysis software for immune sequencing data. Germline loops: CDR1 SGHAT, CDR2 FQNNGV. V gave up 0 bases and J gave up 8 bases, with 7 bases separating them. This CDR3 has 13 residues. Unique molecular identifiers tagged the TCR beta cDNA libraries. Roughly 450,000 cDNA molecules came from approximately 1 to 10 million T cells. TCRdb reprocessed the PCR reads with MiXCR, giving one entry per CDR3 protein. The table shows fewer than 850,000 distinct CDR3 sequences, with just under 30% occurring only once. Findings of the study overall: TRBV5-6, TRBV5-1 and TRBV20-1 were among four to six TRBV segments more frequent in patients than controls. Normalized Chao1 diversity was significantly reduced in patients versus controls.

As for this clonotype: What it binds is not known.

V and J are TRBV11-2 and TRBJ2-2; D call uncertain. The sequence was collected from a girl aged 10-17 years with multiple sclerosis. Sequencing input: blood. The CDR3 loop reads CASSLEGRGELFF. CDR3 DNA: TGTGCCAGCAGCTTAGAAGGACGGGGGGAGCTGTTTTTT. Supplemented by reference TRBV11-2 and TRBJ2-2, the full variable domain reads EAGVAQSPRYKIIEKRQSVAFWCNPISGHATLYWYQQILGQGPKLLIQFQNNGVVDDSQLPKDRFSAERLKGVDSTLKIQPAKLEDSAVYLCASSLEGRGELFFGEGSRLTVL.